The clone carrying this TCR beta chain came up a few times. As yet, its antigen is unknown. Quantitative molecular-barcoded 5'-RACE generated the TCR beta libraries. TCRdb re-called the 5' RACE reads with MiXCR, one entry per CDR3 protein. The sample contains 700,000 to 1,000,000 distinct CDR3 sequences, 12% of which appear only once. In germline, CDR1 is SGHAT, CDR2 FQDESV (reference sequence). V lost 3 bases and J lost 0, with 15 bases in between. CDR3 size: 18 residues. The data are from a study of CD8 T cells in ankylosing spondylitis. General study points: Within ankylosing spondylitis blood, a TCR beta motif made up of eight or nine highly homologous variants appeared to be characteristic.

The sample taken for sequencing was blood, either unsorted or a sorted T cell fraction (not recorded which). This TCR derives from a male donor with ankylosing spondylitis. The chain carries TRBV11-1 and TRBJ2-6, with D uncertain. CDR3 nucleotides: TGTGCCAGCAGCTTCGACCTTCGAGCCAGCTCTGGGGCCAACGTCCTGACTTTC. This gives the protein CASSFDLRASSGANVLTF.